The present T cell receptor (beta chain) was sequenced within a study of blood T cell repertoires in COVID-19. Living in about 25 US areas, the participants were between about 18 and 90 years of age. Study processing details: Cell counts per sample came from amplifying reference gene primers. Data came from immunoSEQ multiplex PCR; TCRdb stores just in-frame clones and leaves some out. V and J calls plus clone size are reproduced from that table; the DNA served to infer D and trimming. The profile shows some 170,000 clones, roughly 84% of them singletons. Material for sequencing was PBMCs or T cells enriched from blood (not recorded which). The source is a human donor with acute COVID-19. The donor label of this sample is uncertain.

DNA for the CDR3: TGTGCCAGCAGCCGCTTGTTAGATCCCAATGAGCAGTTCTTC. It specifies CASSRLLDPNEQFF. V and J are TRBV14 and TRBJ2-1, with D unresolved. Germline CDR1 reads SGHDN; CDR2 reads FVKESK. CDR3 size: 14 residues. Trimming stripped 4 bases from V and 6 bases from J, with 13 bases between.